This entry features one T cell receptor beta chain sequence. Its target is unknown. These data are taken from a study of T cells expressing NK-cell markers. Study-level information: Out of eight donors sequenced, seven tested HCMV-seropositive and the remaining one seronegative. General study results and limits: A handful of donors likewise had their CD3+CD56-NKG2C+ fraction led by these clonotypes.

In germline, CDR1 is SGDLS, CDR2 YYNGEE. The CDR3 is 12 amino acids. TCRdb reprocessed the 5' RACE reads; each CDR3 protein has one entry and no DNA is given. The sample totals 130,000 to 150,000 distinct CDR3 sequences; its top ten clones hold 10% to 15%. The TCR was taken from a man aged 18 to 30 in good health. Sequencing used blood T cells: a sorted CD56 or NKG2C T cell subset, CD4+ or CD8+ T cells, or bulk PBMC T cells (not recorded which). The chain couples TRBV9 to TRBJ2-1; with no DNA, the TCRdb D assignment of TRBD2 cannot be verified. CDR3 region: CASSVGGGEQFF.